The sequence of this T cell receptor beta chain was determined in a study of technical replicates of blood from several donors (dated by TCRdb to the late 2010s). Details on this clone: The antigen this receptor binds is unknown. No qualities accompany the bases; no much larger clone lies one base away.

The library was made by the immunoSEQ multiplex PCR assay. Here the immuneACCESS table is served through TCRdb, limited to in-frame sequences with V and J called. Missing clones are a known gap in these copies; in checked studies unresolved V genes cover under half, and the rest lacks a known reason. The table for this sample lists tens of thousands of clones; approximately 86% of them were counted only once. The biggest ten clones account for less than 6.5% of the sample. The CDR3 runs 13 amino acids, cysteine and phenylalanine included. The only DNA kept is the CDR3, 39 bases in frame from the first base. After removal of 6 bases from V and 8 bases from J, the junction retains 4 bases not matched to a gene. For CDR1 and CDR2, the germline V gene (reference sequence) lists LNHNV and YYDKDF.

The clonotype comes from a human donor in good health. Some clones in this sample may be carry-over from other donors' samples. The chain is encoded by TRBV15 joined to TRBJ1-6; 7 junctional bases match TRBD1. The sample comprised PBMCs. The CDR3 protein is CATSPGQYSPLHF. The bases are TGTGCCACCAGTCCGGGACAGTATTCACCCCTCCACTTT.